This T cell receptor beta chain was retrieved from a study of CD8 T cells in Susac syndrome. Negative isolation yielded CD4+ and CD8+ T cells, and FACS enriched TEMRA cells. The RNA input was about 0.5 to 1 ug, and it was reverse transcribed with random hexamers. An immunoSEQ multiplex PCR amplified TCR beta CDR3 over 54 Vbeta and 13 Jbeta. TCRdb fed the immunoSEQ multiplex PCR reads into MiXCR, producing one record per CDR3 protein. The repertoire holds roughly 200,000 distinct CDR3 sequences, with roughly 94% as singletons. V dropped 6 bases and J dropped 2; count of bases not matched to a gene: 5. This CDR3 is built from 13 residues. Germline V lookup: CDR1 SGHDT, CDR2 YYEEEE.

The chain combines TRBV5-6 with TRBJ2-7; 7 bases match TRBD1. The TCR sequence derives from a human donor in good health. Sequencing input: CD4+ T cells from PBMCs. CDR3 sequence reads: CASTSGGTYEQYF. The CDR3 DNA sequence: TGTGCCAGCACCTCAGGGGGTACCTACGAGCAGTACTTC. The complete variable domain, with remaining parts taken from reference TRBV5-6 and TRBJ2-7, reads DAGVTQSPTHLIKTRGQQVTLRCSPKSGHDTVSWYQQALGQGPQFIFQYYEEEERQRGNFPDRFSGHQFPNYSSELNVNALLLGDSALYLCASTSGGTYEQYFGPGTRLTVT.